This T cell receptor (beta chain) comes out of a study of T cell changes during pregnancy in multiple sclerosis. Trimming took 1 base from V and 7 from J; bases not matched to a gene: 7. This CDR3 is built from 16 residues. Germline assignment: CDR1 SGDLS and CDR2 YYNGEE. Profiling relied on immunoSEQ multiplex PCR, and the TCRdb table lists in-frame clones only, not all of them. The sample comprises approximately 50,000 clones, approximately 91% of which are singletons, and 9.5% to 13% rests with the top ten. The specimen comprised CD8+ T cells from peripheral blood mononuclear cells, sampled after pregnancy. The sequence was collected from a female donor with multiple sclerosis, enrolled in a pregnancy study. The chain carries TRBV9 and TRBJ2-1, with 11 bases lining up with TRBD2. DNA for the CDR3: TGTGCCAGCAGCGTAAATAGCGGGGGGGGGAGGAATGAGCAGTTCTTC. Protein product: CASSVNSGGGRNEQFF.